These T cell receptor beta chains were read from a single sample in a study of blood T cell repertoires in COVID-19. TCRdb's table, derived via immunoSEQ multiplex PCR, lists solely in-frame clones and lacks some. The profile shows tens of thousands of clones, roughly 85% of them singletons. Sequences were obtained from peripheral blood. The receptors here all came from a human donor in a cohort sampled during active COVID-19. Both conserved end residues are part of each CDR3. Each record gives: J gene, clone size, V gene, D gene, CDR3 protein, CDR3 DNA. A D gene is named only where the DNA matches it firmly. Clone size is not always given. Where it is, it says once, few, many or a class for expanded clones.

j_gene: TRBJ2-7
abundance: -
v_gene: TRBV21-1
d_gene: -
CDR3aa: CASSGPGLNYEQYF
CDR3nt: TGTGCCAGCAGCGGCCCGGGACTGAACTACGAGCAGTACTTC

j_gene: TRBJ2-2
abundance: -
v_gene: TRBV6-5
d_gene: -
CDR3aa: CASSYSRVQTGELFF
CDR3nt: TGTGCCAGCAGTTATAGCAGGGTCCAAACCGGGGAGCTGTTTTTT

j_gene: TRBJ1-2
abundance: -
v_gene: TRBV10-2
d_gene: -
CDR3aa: CASSEAGEGGYTF
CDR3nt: TGCGCCAGCAGTGAGGCAGGGGAGGGTGGCTACACCTTC

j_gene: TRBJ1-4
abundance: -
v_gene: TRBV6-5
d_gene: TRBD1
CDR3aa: CASKTGPINEKLFF
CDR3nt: TGTGCCAGCAAGACAGGGCCCATTAATGAAAAACTGTTTTTT

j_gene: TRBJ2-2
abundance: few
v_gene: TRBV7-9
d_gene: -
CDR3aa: CASSLFQGAANTGELFF
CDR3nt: TGTGCCAGCAGCTTATTCCAGGGCGCCGCGAACACCGGGGAGCTGTTTTTT

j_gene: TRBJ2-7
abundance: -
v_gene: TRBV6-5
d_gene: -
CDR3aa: CASSAGAPYEQYF
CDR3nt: TGTGCCAGCAGCGCAGGGGCGCCATACGAGCAGTACTTC

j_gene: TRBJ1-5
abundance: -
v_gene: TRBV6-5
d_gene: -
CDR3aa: CASGGNRNSNQPQHF
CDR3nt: TGTGCCAGCGGGGGGAACAGGAATAGCAATCAGCCCCAGCATTTT

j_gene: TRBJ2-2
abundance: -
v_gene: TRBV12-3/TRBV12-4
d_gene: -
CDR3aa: CASSLLSTGELFF
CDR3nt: TGTGCCAGCAGTTTACTATCCACCGGGGAGCTGTTTTTT

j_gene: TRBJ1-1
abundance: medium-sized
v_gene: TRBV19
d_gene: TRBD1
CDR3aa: CASSAGQVATEAFF
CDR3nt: TGTGCCAGTAGTGCGGGACAGGTGGCCACTGAAGCTTTCTTT

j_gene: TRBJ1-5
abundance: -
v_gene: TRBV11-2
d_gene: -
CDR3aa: CASSLGPGSNQPQHF
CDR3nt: TGTGCCAGCAGCTTAGGACCAGGGAGCAATCAGCCCCAGCATTTT

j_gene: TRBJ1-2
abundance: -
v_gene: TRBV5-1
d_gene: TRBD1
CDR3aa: CASSNRGGNYGYTF
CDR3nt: TGCGCCAGCAGCAACAGGGGGGGTAACTATGGCTACACCTTC

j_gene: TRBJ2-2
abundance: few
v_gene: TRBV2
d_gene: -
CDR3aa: CASMVSAGELFF
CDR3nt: TGTGCCAGCATGGTTTCAGCCGGGGAGCTGTTTTTT

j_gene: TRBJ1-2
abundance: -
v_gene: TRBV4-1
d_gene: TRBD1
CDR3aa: CASSQVNRDREGYTF
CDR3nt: TGCGCCAGCAGCCAAGTAAACCGGGACAGGGAGGGCTACACCTTC

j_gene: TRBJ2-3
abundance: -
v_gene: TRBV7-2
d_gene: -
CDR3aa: CASSRQWQGTDTQYF
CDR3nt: TGTGCCAGCAGCCGTCAATGGCAGGGCACAGATACGCAGTATTTT

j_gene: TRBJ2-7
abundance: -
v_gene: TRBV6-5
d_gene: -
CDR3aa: CASSYGTAGFEQYF
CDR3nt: TGTGCCAGCAGTTACGGGACAGCGGGTTTTGAGCAGTACTTC

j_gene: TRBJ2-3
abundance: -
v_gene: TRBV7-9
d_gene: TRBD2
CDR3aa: CASSQGLAGGADTQYF
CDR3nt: TGTGCCAGCAGCCAAGGACTAGCGGGGGGGGCAGATACGCAGTATTTT

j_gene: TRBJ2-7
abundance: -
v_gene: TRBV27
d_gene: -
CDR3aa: CASSFPPGGEQYF
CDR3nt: TGTGCCAGCAGTTTCCCCCCCGGGGGCGAGCAGTACTTC

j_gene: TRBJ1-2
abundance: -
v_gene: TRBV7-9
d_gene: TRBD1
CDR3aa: CASSLNRGDYGYTF
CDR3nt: TGTGCCAGCAGCCTAAACAGGGGAGATTACGGCTACACCTTC

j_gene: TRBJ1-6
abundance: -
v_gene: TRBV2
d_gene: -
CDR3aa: CASSVLDFSPLHF
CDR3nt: TGTGCCAGCAGTGTGCTGGACTTTTCACCCCTCCACTTT

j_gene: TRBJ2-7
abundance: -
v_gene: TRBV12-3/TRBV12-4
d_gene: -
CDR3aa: CASSWANSYEQYF
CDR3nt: TGTGCCAGCAGCTGGGCTAACTCCTACGAGCAGTACTTC

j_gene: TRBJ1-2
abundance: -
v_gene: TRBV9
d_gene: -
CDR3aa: CASSDHSGVRGYTF
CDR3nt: TGTGCCAGCAGCGACCACTCAGGGGTTCGTGGCTACACCTTC

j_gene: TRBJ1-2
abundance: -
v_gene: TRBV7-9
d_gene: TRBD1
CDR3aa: CASSFWTGGSYGYTF
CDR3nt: TGTGCCAGCAGCTTTTGGACAGGGGGCTCGTATGGCTACACCTTC

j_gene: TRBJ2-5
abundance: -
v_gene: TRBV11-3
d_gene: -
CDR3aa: CASSRSSGAETQYF
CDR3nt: TGTGCCAGCAGTCGAAGTAGTGGGGCCGAGACCCAGTACTTC

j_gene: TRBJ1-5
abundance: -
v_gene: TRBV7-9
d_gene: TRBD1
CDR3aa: CASSFRGRGNQPQHF
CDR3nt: TGTGCCAGCAGCTTTAGGGGGCGCGGGAATCAGCCCCAGCATTTT

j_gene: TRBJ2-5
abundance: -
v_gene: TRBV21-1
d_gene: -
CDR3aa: CASSKVSGTKYQETQYF
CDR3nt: TGTGCCAGCAGCAAAGTTTCCGGGACAAAGTACCAAGAGACCCAGTACTTC

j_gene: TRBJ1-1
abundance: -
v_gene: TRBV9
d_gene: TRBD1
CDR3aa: CASSSTGGAFTEAFF
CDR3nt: TGTGCCAGCAGCTCGACAGGGGGCGCATTTACTGAAGCTTTCTTT

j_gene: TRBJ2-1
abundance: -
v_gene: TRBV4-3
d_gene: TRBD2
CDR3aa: CASSQGYGGTNNEQFF
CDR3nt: TGCGCCAGCAGCCAAGGTTACGGGGGGACGAACAATGAGCAGTTCTTC

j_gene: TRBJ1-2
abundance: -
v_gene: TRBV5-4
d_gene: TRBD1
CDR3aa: CASSRTGDSGYTF
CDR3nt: TGTGCCAGCAGCCGCACAGGGGATAGTGGCTACACCTTC

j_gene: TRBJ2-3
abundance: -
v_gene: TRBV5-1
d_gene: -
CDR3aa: CASSIQMTGTDTQYF
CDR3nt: TGCGCCAGCAGCATTCAAATGACAGGCACAGATACGCAGTATTTT

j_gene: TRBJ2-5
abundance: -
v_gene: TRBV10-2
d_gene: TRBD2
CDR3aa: CASGEPSGAETQYF
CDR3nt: TGCGCCAGCGGCGAACCTAGCGGGGCTGAGACCCAGTACTTC

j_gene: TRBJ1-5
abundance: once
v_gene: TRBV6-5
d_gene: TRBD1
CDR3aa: CASSRTGGDEPQHF
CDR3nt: TGTGCCAGCAGTCGTACAGGGGGAGATGAGCCCCAGCATTTT

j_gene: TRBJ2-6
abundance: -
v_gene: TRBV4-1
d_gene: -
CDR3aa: CASSRGGMGAGANVLTF
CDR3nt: TGCGCCAGCAGCCGTGGTGGTATGGGGGCCGGGGCCAACGTCCTGACTTTC

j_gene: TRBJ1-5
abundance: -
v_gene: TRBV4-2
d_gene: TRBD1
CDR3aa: CASSQDLLGQGYSNQPQHF
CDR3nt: TGTGCCAGCAGCCAAGATCTTTTGGGACAGGGTTATAGCAATCAGCCCCAGCATTTT

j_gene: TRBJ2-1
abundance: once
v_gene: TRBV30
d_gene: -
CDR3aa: CAWRINSGSYNEQFF
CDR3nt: TGTGCCTGGAGGATCAATTCGGGGTCCTACAATGAGCAGTTCTTC

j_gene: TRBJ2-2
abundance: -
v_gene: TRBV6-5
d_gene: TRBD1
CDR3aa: CASPPGQDNTGELFF
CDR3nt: TGTGCCAGCCCCCCCGGACAGGACAACACCGGGGAGCTGTTTTTT

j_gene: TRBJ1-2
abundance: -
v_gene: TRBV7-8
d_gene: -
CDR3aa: CASSPGREGYGYTF
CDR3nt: TGTGCCAGCAGCCCTGGGAGGGAGGGCTATGGCTACACCTTC

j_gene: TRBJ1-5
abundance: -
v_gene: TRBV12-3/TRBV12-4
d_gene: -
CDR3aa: CASSPGGGQPQHF
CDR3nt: TGTGCCAGCAGTCCGGGGGGGGGTCAGCCCCAGCATTTT

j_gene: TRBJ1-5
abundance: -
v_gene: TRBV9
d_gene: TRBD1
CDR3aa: CASSADSTGKVKPQHF
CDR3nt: TGTGCCAGCAGCGCCGATTCGACAGGGAAGGTAAAGCCCCAGCATTTT

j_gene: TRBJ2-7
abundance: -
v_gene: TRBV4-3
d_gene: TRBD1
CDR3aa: CASSEGTGVDEQYF
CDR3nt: TGCGCCAGCAGCGAGGGGACAGGGGTCGACGAGCAGTACTTC

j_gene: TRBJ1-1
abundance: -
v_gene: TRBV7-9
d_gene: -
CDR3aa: CASSLTQGSTEAFF
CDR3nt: TGTGCCAGCAGCTTAACACAGGGCAGCACTGAAGCTTTCTTT

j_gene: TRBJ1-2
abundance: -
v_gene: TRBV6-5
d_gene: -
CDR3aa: CARNIGWGGDGYTF
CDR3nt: TGTGCCAGGAACATTGGGTGGGGAGGGGATGGCTACACCTTC

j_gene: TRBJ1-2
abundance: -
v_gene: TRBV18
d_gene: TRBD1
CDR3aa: CASSPRDSPIYGYTF
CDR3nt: TGTGCCAGCTCACCAAGGGACAGCCCGATCTATGGCTACACCTTC

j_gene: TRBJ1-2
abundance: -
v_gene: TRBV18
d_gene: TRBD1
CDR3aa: CASSPGRGTGSYTF
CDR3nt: TGTGCCAGCTCACCTGGCAGGGGGACGGGTAGCTACACCTTC

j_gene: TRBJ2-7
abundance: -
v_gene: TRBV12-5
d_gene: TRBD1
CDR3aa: CASGLRDRGSEQYF
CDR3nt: TGTGCTAGTGGTTTAAGGGACAGGGGAAGCGAGCAGTACTTC

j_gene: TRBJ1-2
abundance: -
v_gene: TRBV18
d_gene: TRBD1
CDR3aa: CASSPQGARDGYTF
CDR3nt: TGTGCCAGCTCACCGCAGGGGGCGCGAGATGGCTACACCTTC

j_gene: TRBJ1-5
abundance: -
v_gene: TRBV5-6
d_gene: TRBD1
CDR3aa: CASSGTGGNQPQHF
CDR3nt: TGTGCCAGCAGCGGGACAGGGGGAAATCAGCCCCAGCATTTT

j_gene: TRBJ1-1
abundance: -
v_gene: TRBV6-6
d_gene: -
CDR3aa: CASSFTDSKAFF
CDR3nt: TGTGCCAGCAGTTTCACGGACAGCAAAGCTTTCTTT

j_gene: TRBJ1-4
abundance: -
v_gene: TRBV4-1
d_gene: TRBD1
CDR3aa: CASSQDRDREYEKLFF
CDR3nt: TGCGCCAGCAGCCAAGATCGGGACAGGGAGTATGAAAAACTGTTTTTT

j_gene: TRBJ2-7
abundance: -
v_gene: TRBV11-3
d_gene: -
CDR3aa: CASKGTRSSYEQYF
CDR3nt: TGTGCCAGCAAGGGGACAAGGAGCTCCTACGAGCAGTACTTC

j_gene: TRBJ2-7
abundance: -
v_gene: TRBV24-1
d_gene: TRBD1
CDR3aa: CATSRTGYEQYF
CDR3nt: TGTGCCACCAGCCGGACAGGGTACGAGCAGTACTTC

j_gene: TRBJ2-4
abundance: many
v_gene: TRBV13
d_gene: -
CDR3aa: CASSLGLSWGQNIQYF
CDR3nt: TGTGCCAGCAGCTTAGGCCTTAGTTGGGGCCAAAACATTCAGTACTTC

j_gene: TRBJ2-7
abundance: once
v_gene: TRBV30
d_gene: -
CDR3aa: CAWTRPNRDEQYF
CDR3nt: TGTGCCTGGACACGGCCTAACAGGGACGAGCAGTACTTC

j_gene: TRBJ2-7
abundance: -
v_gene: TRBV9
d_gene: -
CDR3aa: CASNLRGTGHEQYF
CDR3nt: TGTGCCAGCAATTTAAGGGGAACGGGTCACGAGCAGTACTTC

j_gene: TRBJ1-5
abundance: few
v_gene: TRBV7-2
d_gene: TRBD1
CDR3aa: CASSLQFGTGAGPQHF
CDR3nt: TGTGCCAGCAGCTTACAGTTCGGGACAGGGGCAGGGCCCCAGCATTTT

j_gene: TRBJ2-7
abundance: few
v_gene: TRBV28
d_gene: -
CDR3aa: CASRTGAYEQYF
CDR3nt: TGTGCCAGCCGAACGGGTGCCTACGAGCAGTACTTC

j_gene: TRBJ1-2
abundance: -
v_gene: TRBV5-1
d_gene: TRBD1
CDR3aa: CASSLDRGPRTNYGYTF
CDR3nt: TGCGCCAGCAGCTTGGATAGGGGGCCGAGGACTAACTATGGCTACACCTTC

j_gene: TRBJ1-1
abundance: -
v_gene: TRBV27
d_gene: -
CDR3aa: CASSYREVSEAFF
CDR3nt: TGTGCCAGCAGTTATCGGGAAGTAAGTGAAGCTTTCTTT

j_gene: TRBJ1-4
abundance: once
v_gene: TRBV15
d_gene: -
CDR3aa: CATSRDPTDPNEKLFF
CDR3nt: TGTGCCACCAGCCGAGACCCGACAGACCCTAATGAAAAACTGTTTTTT

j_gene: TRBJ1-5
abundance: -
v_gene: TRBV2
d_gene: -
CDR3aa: CASSGTAQGQPQHF
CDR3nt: TGTGCCAGCAGTGGGACCGCCCAGGGCCAGCCCCAGCATTTT